The 23 T cell receptor beta chains reported below all come from one sample, sequenced in a study of T cell changes during pregnancy in multiple sclerosis (dated by TCRdb to the late 2010s). Preparation of the library involved the immunoSEQ multiplex PCR assay. TCRdb's version of the immuneACCESS table is confined to in-frame rearrangements and falls short of the full clone set. An unresolved V gene accounts for under half of the shortfall where checked; the remainder is of unknown origin. The sample has some 31,000 clones on record, roughly nine tenths of them singletons. The top ten clonotypes cover 11% of the sample. Sample: CD8+ T cells from peripheral blood mononuclear cells, taken in the third trimester of pregnancy. These receptors originate from a female donor with multiple sclerosis, enrolled in a pregnancy study.

This clone is medium-sized by share. V usage is TRBV6-6 and J usage is TRBJ2-7; TRBD1 aligns across 10 bases. Trimming cost V 6 bases and J 5 bases; bases outside gene matches: 10. This CDR3 is 15 amino acids long. Germline-derived CDR1 and CDR2 are MNHNY and SVGAGI (reference sequence). The CDR3 sequence: CASRARGQGINEQYF. In nucleotides, the CDR3 is TGTGCCAGCAGGGCCCGGGGACAGGGGATCAACGAGCAGTACTTC.

This rearrangement joins TRBV27 to TRBJ2-7; tentatively, D is TRBD2 (6 bases). From germline, CDR1 is MNHEY and CDR2 SMNVEV (reference sequence). Trimming took off 6 bases at V and 3 bases at J, with 18 bases between the two ends. This CDR3 is 15 amino acids long. This CDR3 is CASRKSGTYYYEQYF. The CDR3 coding sequence is TGTGCCAGCAGGAAATCCGGGACTTACTACTACGAGCAGTACTTC.

V and J are TRBV6-1 and TRBJ2-7; 11 bases are a match to TRBD2. The length of the CDR3 is 16 residues. With 3 bases clipped from V and 2 bases from J, the junction kept 6 bases outside the gene matches. The germline V gene encodes CDR1 MNHNS and CDR2 SASEGT. The CDR3 DNA sequence: TGTGCCAGCAGTGAGGCACTAGCGGGGGTTACCTACGAGCAGTACTTC. Translating it yields CASSEALAGVTYEQYF.

The rearrangement links TRBV27 to TRBJ2-5; TRBD2 matches at 9 bases. J was trimmed by 7 bases and V by 6 bases; bases with no gene match: 6. The CDR3 length is 13 residues. Germline values: CDR1 MNHEY, CDR2 SMNVEV (reference sequence). The CDR3 spells CASRQTSGRTQYF. CDR3 in DNA: TGTGCCAGCAGGCAGACTAGCGGTAGGACCCAGTACTTC.

The V call is TRBV27, the J call TRBJ2-3, with TRBD1 matching over 8 bases. The germline CDR1 and CDR2 sequences are MNHEY and SMNVEV (reference sequence). V shed 5 bases, J shed 3 bases, and the junction held 13 bases outside the gene matches. The CDR3 is 17 amino acids. CDR3 sequence: CASSPGGWRTSTDTQYF. CDR3 DNA: TGTGCCAGCAGTCCAGGGGGCTGGAGGACTTCGACAGATACGCAGTATTTT.

The chain couples TRBV5-6 to TRBJ1-2; possibly TRBD1 for D (5 bases). The CDR3 totals 16 residues. Looked up from germline, CDR1 is SGHDT and CDR2 is YYEEEE. V lost 4 bases, J lost 2 bases, and 18 bases lay in between. The CDR3 is CASSVEKWGQNYGYTF. In DNA form, the CDR3 reads TGTGCCAGCAGCGTAGAGAAGTGGGGCCAGAACTATGGCTACACCTTC.

This rearrangement joins TRBV2 to TRBJ2-7; 10 bases fit TRBD2. Losses at the gene ends were 4 bases for V and 5 bases for J; bases not matched to a gene: 8. This CDR3 comprises 15 residues. Germline lookup yields CDR1 SNHLY and CDR2 FYNNEI. In DNA, the CDR3 is TGTGCCAGCAGTGTCGGGACTAGCGTCCTTAACGAGCAGTACTTC. Translation: CASSVGTSVLNEQYF.

This clone has only one observation. Here the CDR3 DNA reads TGTGCCAGCAGTTACGGGGGGACTCTGGTCGATGAGCAGTTCTTC. This translates into CASSYGGTLVDEQFF. The rearrangement links TRBV6-5 to TRBJ2-1, with D tentatively TRBD2 (6 bases). Trimming stripped 2 bases from V and 8 bases from J, with 16 bases between. This CDR3 spans 15 amino acids. CDR1 and CDR2 (germline): MNHEY, SVGAGI.

CDR3 in DNA: TGTGCCAGCAGCCCGATACTAGCGGGAGCTTCGGATGAGCAGTTCTTC. It specifies CASSPILAGASDEQFF. The chain employs TRBV7-9 and TRBJ2-1, with 11 nucleotides matching TRBD2. J lost 8 bases, V lost 5 bases, and 11 bases had no gene match. Germline values: CDR1 SEHNR, CDR2 FQNEAQ (reference sequence). The CDR3 contains 16 residues.

This chain links TRBV5-1 with TRBJ1-1; D gene unclear. This CDR3 has 13 residues. From germline, CDR1 is SGHRS and CDR2 YFSETQ. V lost 6 bases to trimming and J lost 11 bases, with 20 bases between them. CDR3 DNA sequence: TGCGCCAGCACCGCTGGAGGGCCCCGAGGGGCTTTCTTT. It translates to CASTAGGPRGAFF. Filled out from reference TRBV5-1 and TRBJ1-1, the complete variable domain reads KAGVTQTPRYLIKTRGQQVTLSCSPISGHRSVSWYQQTPGQGLQFLFEYFSETQRNKGNFPGRFSGRQFSNSRSEMNVSTLELGDSALYLCASTAGGPRGAFFGQGTRLTVV.

The chain couples TRBV25-1 to TRBJ2-2; 11 bases agree with TRBD2. From germline, CDR1 is MGHDK and CDR2 SYGVNS. Unmatched junction bases numbered 3, after V lost 6 bases and J lost 3 bases. This CDR3 region has 15 residues. CDR3 bases: TGTGCCAGCAGCGAGGGACTAGCGGACACCGGGGAGCTGTTTTTT. Amino acids: CASSEGLADTGELFF.

V gene TRBV5-6 combines with J gene TRBJ1-2; perhaps TRBD1 as D (5 bases). V was trimmed by 7 bases and J by 5 bases, leaving 18 bases between them. Germline V lookup: CDR1 SGHDT, CDR2 YYEEEE. There are 14 residues in the CDR3. CDR3 DNA sequence: TGTGCCAGCTCGGGGGGAGGCTCAGGATATGGCTACACCTTC. Translation: CASSGGGSGYGYTF.

The rearrangement links TRBV5-1 to TRBJ2-7; D may be TRBD1 (6 bases). Trimming removed 0 bases at V and 4 bases at J, with 11 bases between. The CDR3 loop spans 14 amino acids. Per germline, CDR1 SGHRS and CDR2 YFSETQ. The DNA for the CDR3 is TGCGCCAGCAGCTTGGACAGGGTCGCGTACGAGCAGTACTTC. Its translation: CASSLDRVAYEQYF.

The J gene is TRBJ2-3, the V gene TRBV6-5, with a weak D call TRBD2 (5 bases). V lost 6 bases and J 4 bases, leaving 17 bases between the germline ends. The germline gives CDR1 MNHEY, CDR2 SVGAGI. This CDR3 has 15 residues. CDR3 in DNA: TGTGCCAGCAGGCAGTTTACGGGAAGGCCAGATACGCAGTATTTT. It specifies CASRQFTGRPDTQYF.

The chain has TRBV4-2 and TRBJ2-7; D is possibly TRBD2 (6 bases). Germline V gives CDR1 LGHNA, CDR2 YNFKEQ. The CDR3 is 14 amino acids. Trimming removed 4 bases at V and 2 bases at J, with 12 bases between. CDR3: CASSPPGRTYEQYF. In DNA, the CDR3 is TGTGCCAGCAGCCCACCAGGGAGGACCTACGAGCAGTACTTC.

V gene TRBV5-1 combines with J gene TRBJ1-4; TRBD1 agrees at 10 bases. The CDR3 covers 15 residues. With 6 bases clipped from V and 6 bases from J, the junction kept 8 bases outside the gene matches. The germline V gene encodes CDR1 SGHRS and CDR2 YFSETQ. In nucleotides, the CDR3 is TGCGCCAGCACCTCCTCCGGGACAGGGGATGAAAAACTGTTTTTT. The encoded protein is CASTSSGTGDEKLFF.

V gene TRBV9 combines with J gene TRBJ2-4, with 7 bases lining up with TRBD2. The ends lost 0 bases at V and 3 bases at J; junction bases unmatched: 3. This CDR3 comprises 15 residues. The germline gives CDR1 SGDLS, CDR2 YYNGEE. CDR3 loop: CASSVGAGSKNIQYF. CDR3 sequence (DNA): TGTGCCAGCAGCGTAGGAGCGGGGAGCAAAAACATTCAGTACTTC.

By sample fraction, this clone is medium-sized. The chain links TRBV7-9 to TRBJ2-7, with 10 bases fitting TRBD1. Germline V gene sequence: CDR1 SEHNR, CDR2 FQNEAQ (reference sequence). The junction had 2 bases not matched to a gene; V was cut back by 0 bases and J by 6 bases. The CDR3 runs 14 residues. In DNA, the CDR3 is TGTGCCAGCAGCTTAGCCGACAGGGGGCTCGAGCAGTACTTC. Protein product: CASSLADRGLEQYF.

The V and J genes are TRBV28 and TRBJ1-4, with a possible D match to TRBD1 (6 bases). The CDR3 loop spans 14 amino acids. The V and J ends lost 3 bases and 7 bases respectively, with 12 bases between them. Germline V lookup: CDR1 MDHEN, CDR2 SYDVKM. For the CDR3, the DNA is TGTGCCAGCAGTTTTGGGACACGTAGTGAAAAACTGTTTTTT. Encoded protein: CASSFGTRSEKLFF.

This clone has just one count. This chain uses TRBV11-2 with TRBJ2-5; TRBD2 aligns across 12 bases. V lost 5 bases, J lost 7 bases, and 5 bases stayed unmatched. The CDR3 consists of 14 residues. Germline CDR1 SGHAT, CDR2 FQNNGV. In DNA, the CDR3 is TGTGCCAGCAGCCCGTCTAGCGGGGGGGGGACCCAGTACTTC. Residues: CASSPSSGGGTQYF.

The chain uses TRBV15 and TRBJ2-7; possible D gene TRBD1, 6 bases. The germline V gene encodes CDR1 LNHNV and CDR2 YYDKDF (reference sequence). V lost 1 base to trimming and J lost 3 bases, with 16 bases between them. The CDR3 length is 16 residues. Here the CDR3 DNA reads TGTGCCACCAGCAGAGCACAGGGTGGGGTAAACTACGAGCAGTACTTC. This gives the protein CATSRAQGGVNYEQYF.

This clone showed up just once. This chain links TRBV2 with TRBJ2-7; 9 bases fit TRBD1. This CDR3 is built from 14 residues. Germline CDR1 SNHLY, CDR2 FYNNEI. V trimming: 7 bases; J trimming: 4 bases; junction bases outside the gene matches: 8. CDR3 sequence (DNA): TGTGCCAGCACCCTTTCCGGACAGGGGTACGAGCAGTACTTC. This encodes CASTLSGQGYEQYF.

The chain carries TRBV7-9 and TRBJ1-1; 9 nucleotides align to TRBD1. Germline V CDR1 and CDR2: SEHNR, FQNEAQ (reference sequence). CDR3 length: 14 amino acids. Trimming cost V 3 bases and J 4 bases; bases outside gene matches: 3. The CDR3 region is CASSFDRGFTEAFF. CDR3 DNA: TGTGCCAGCAGCTTCGACAGGGGGTTCACTGAAGCTTTCTTT.